Below are 29 T cell receptor beta chains sequenced from a single sample in a study of radiotherapy plus CTLA-4 blockade in lung cancer. Repertoires were generated with immunoSEQ multiplex PCR, while TCRdb's copy carries only in-frame clones and drops some. The sample has 65,000 to 70,000 clones; around 80% are singletons. The material was peripheral blood, obtained from a patient treated with radiotherapy plus ipilimumab. These TCRs come from a human donor with non-small cell lung cancer who had a complete response to radiotherapy plus ipilimumab.

V usage is TRBV2 and J usage is TRBJ1-5; maybe TRBD1 (5 bases). Trimming removed 4 bases from V and 7 bases from J, with 17 bases in between. CDR1 and CDR2 from the germline V gene are SNHLY and FYNNEI. There are 15 residues in the CDR3. The CDR3 coding sequence is TGTGCCAGCAGTGGGGACGTCGGCAAAGGACAGCCCCAGCATTTT. It is translated as CASSGDVGKGQPQHF.

This clone was picked up a small number of times. The rearrangement links TRBV7-2 to TRBJ2-3; the D gene is possibly TRBD1 (5 bases). The ends were cut back, 0 bases at V and 4 bases at J, with 11 bases in the middle. Germline V gene sequence: CDR1 SGHTA, CDR2 FQGNSA. The CDR3 has 15 amino acids. Written as DNA, the CDR3 is TGTGCCAGCAGCTTAGCCCAGGGAAAGGCAGATACGCAGTATTTT. Translated: CASSLAQGKADTQYF.

V usage is TRBV29-1 and J usage is TRBJ2-5; either TRBD1 or TRBD2 may supply D (5 bases each). The V gene lost 7 bases and the J gene lost 4 bases, with 10 bases spanning the gap. Germline assignment: CDR1 SQVTM and CDR2 ANQGSEA. The CDR3 sequence is 11 residues long. CDR3 protein: CSASGGETQYF. CDR3 bases: TGCAGCGCTAGTGGGGGAGAGACCCAGTACTTC.

The chain employs TRBV2 and TRBJ2-2; 7 bases are shared with TRBD1. V dropped 5 bases and J dropped 6; count of bases not matched to a gene: 9. Per the germline V gene, CDR1 is SNHLY and CDR2 is FYNNEI. The CDR3 covers 15 residues. The CDR3 here is CASSYVDRAPGELFF. The CDR3 DNA is TGTGCCAGCAGTTATGTCGACAGGGCCCCCGGGGAGCTGTTTTTT.

V gene TRBV10-1 combines with J gene TRBJ2-7, with 10 bases aligning to TRBD2. Germline V gene sequence: CDR1 WNHNN, CDR2 SYGVQD (reference sequence). The CDR3 totals 10 residues. In DNA, the CDR3 is TGCGCCAGCAGTAGGGGGACTAGCGACGTC. It is translated as CASSRGTSDV.

This clone was recorded once. The chain couples TRBV11-2 to TRBJ2-1, with D tentatively TRBD1 (6 bases). The CDR3 contains 15 residues. V was trimmed by 4 bases and J by 4 bases, leaving 14 bases between them. Germline CDR1 and CDR2: SGHAT and FQNNGV. The CDR3 is CASSSHEGVYNEQFF. The CDR3 DNA reads TGTGCCAGCAGCTCTCATGAGGGGGTTTACAATGAGCAGTTCTTC.

The J gene is TRBJ1-2, the V gene TRBV9; no clear D gene. CDR3 length: 13 amino acids. Trimming took 4 bases from V and 1 from J, leaving 8 bases between them. CDR1 is SGDLS and CDR2 is YYNGEE in the germline V gene. CDR3 residues: CASSPQYNYGYTF. The CDR3 DNA sequence: TGTGCCAGCAGCCCACAATATAACTATGGCTACACCTTC.

The genes are TRBV15 and TRBJ1-2; D might be TRBD1 (6 bases). V lost 5 bases and J lost 0, with 13 bases in between. CDR1 and CDR2 from the germline V gene are LNHNV and YYDKDF (reference sequence). The CDR3 is 15 residues long. The CDR3 sequence is CATSPGTSTNYGYTF. In DNA form, the CDR3 reads TGTGCCACCAGCCCCGGGACATCAACTAACTATGGCTACACCTTC.

The chain has TRBV6-5 and TRBJ1-2, with D tentatively TRBD1 (6 bases). This CDR3 is 14 amino acids long. V was cut by 6 bases and J by 3 bases, with 14 bases left in between. The germline CDR1 and CDR2 sequences are MNHEY and SVGAGI. CDR3 residues: CASRAQGKDYGYTF. The CDR3 region has the DNA TGTGCCAGCAGGGCACAGGGAAAAGACTATGGCTACACCTTC.

V is TRBV19 and J is TRBJ1-5; D is unresolved. CDR1 is LNHDA, CDR2 SQIVND, per germline (reference sequence). With 4 bases removed from V and 3 bases from J, the gap between germline ends came to 19 bases. This CDR3 has 17 amino acids. The CDR3 spells CASSSSSGRGYNQPQHF. The CDR3 coding sequence is TGTGCCAGTAGTAGCTCCTCGGGGAGAGGTTACAATCAGCCCCAGCATTTT.

This clone was counted a single time. V gene TRBV7-9 combines with J gene TRBJ1-1, with no clear D. V lost 1 base and J 5 bases, leaving 14 bases between the germline ends. Germline V gene data show CDR1 as SEHNR and CDR2 as FQNEAQ (reference sequence). The CDR3 is 15 residues long. The CDR3 nucleotides read TGTGCCAGCAGCTTAGTCGCCTCCTTAGAGACTGAAGCTTTCTTT. Its protein product is CASSLVASLETEAFF.

This clone has a handful of counts. This chain connects TRBV15 to TRBJ2-3; unclear D gene. Germline CDR1 is LNHNV and CDR2 is YYDKDF (reference sequence). The CDR3 length is 13 residues. The ends were cut back, 0 bases at V and 6 bases at J, with 7 bases in the middle. CDR3 in DNA: TGTGCCACCAGCAGAGAGGGGTTCGATACGCAGTATTTT. The encoded protein is CATSREGFDTQYF.

This chain connects TRBV10-3 to TRBJ1-5, with no clear D. The ends were cut back, 3 bases at V and 0 bases at J, with 3 bases in the middle. This CDR3 spans 13 amino acids. The germline V gene has CDR1 ENHRY and CDR2 SYGVKD. CDR3 coding DNA: TGTGCCATCAGTGAACGTAGCAATCAGCCCCAGCATTTT. Its translation is CAISERSNQPQHF.

The V and J genes are TRBV29-1 and TRBJ2-3, with no clear D. This CDR3 comprises 11 residues. In germline, CDR1 is SQVTM, CDR2 ANQGSEA. Trimming stripped 7 bases from V and 5 bases from J, with 10 bases between. CDR3 region: CSADLLDTQYF. The CDR3 DNA sequence: TGCAGCGCGGACCTGTTAGATACGCAGTATTTT.

The rearrangement joins TRBV11-2 to TRBJ2-5; D uncertain. The CDR3 has 14 amino acids. Per the germline V gene, CDR1 is SGHAT and CDR2 is FQNNGV. Trimming left V 7 bases short and J 1 base short, with 13 bases between. CDR3 residues: CASNHDGTQETQYF. CDR3 nucleotides: TGTGCCAGCAACCACGACGGAACCCAAGAGACCCAGTACTTC.

This clone has only one observation. The rearrangement uses TRBV6-1 and TRBJ2-5, with D possibly being TRBD2 (5 bases). The V end was cut by 7 bases, the J end by 3 bases, with 12 bases between. Germline CDR1 and CDR2: MNHNS and SASEGT. There are 13 residues in the CDR3. CDR3 coding DNA: TGTGCCAGCAACCCAGCGGTAGAAGAGACCCAGTACTTC. This sequence encodes CASNPAVEETQYF.

The gene calls are TRBV4-1 and TRBJ1-2; D perhaps matches TRBD1 (5 bases). V was pared by 0 bases and J by 9 bases, with 20 bases between. Germline values: CDR1 MGHRA, CDR2 YSYEKL. The CDR3 sequence is 16 residues long. Here the CDR3 DNA reads TGCGCCAGCAGCCAAGACGCCCAGGGCAGGTTGGGGAGCTACACCTTC. It yields the protein CASSQDAQGRLGSYTF.

This chain uses TRBV29-1 with TRBJ2-2; 14 bases are shared with TRBD2. Germline V gene data show CDR1 as SQVTM and CDR2 as ANQGSEA. V gave up 4 bases and J gave up 7 bases; unmatched junction bases: 5. The CDR3 is 15 amino acids. The CDR3 DNA reads as TGCAGCGTTGTGACTAGCGGGGGGGCTAGCGGGGAGCTGTTTTTT. This codes for CSVVTSGGASGELFF.

This clone was seen a handful of times. V and J are TRBV19 and TRBJ1-2; maybe TRBD1 (6 bases). The length of the CDR3 is 14 residues. CDR1 LNHDA and CDR2 SQIVND come from the germline V gene (reference sequence). V was clipped by 6 bases and J by 4 bases, with 15 bases between them. The CDR3 spells CASRDQTGRYGYTF. In DNA form, the CDR3 reads TGTGCCAGTAGAGATCAGACAGGCCGCTATGGCTACACCTTC. The full variable domain, its missing parts supplied by reference TRBV19 and TRBJ1-2, is DGGITQSPKYLFRKEGQNVTLSCEQNLNHDAMYWYRQDPGQGLRLIYYSQIVNDFQKGDIAEGYSVSREKKESFPLTVTSAQKNPTAFYLCASRDQTGRYGYTFGSGTRLTVV.

This clone was observed a single time. The rearrangement links TRBV19 to TRBJ2-7, with a possible D match to TRBD1 (6 bases). This CDR3 spans 14 amino acids. Germline V gene data show CDR1 as LNHDA and CDR2 as SQIVND (reference sequence). With 6 bases removed from V and 7 bases from J, the gap between germline ends came to 19 bases. CDR3 coding DNA: TGTGCCAGTAGCCCACAGGGTATTCCGGGGGAGCAGTACGTC. Translating gives CASSPQGIPGEQYV.

This chain uses TRBV5-6 with TRBJ2-7; 9 bases align to TRBD2. Looked up from germline, CDR1 is SGHDT and CDR2 is YYEEEE. The CDR3 contains 16 residues. With V trimmed by 4 bases and J by 3 bases, 11 bases remained unmatched. The CDR3 bases are TGTGCCAGCAGCGAGGGGTTGGTAGCGGGAGTCTACGAGCAGTACGTC. It translates to CASSEGLVAGVYEQYV.

The rearrangement uses TRBV10-1 and TRBJ1-5; D is unclear. The CDR3 runs to 13 residues. CDR1 and CDR2 from the germline V gene are WNHNN and SYGVQD (reference sequence). Trimming stripped 2 bases from V and 4 bases from J, with 6 bases between. The CDR3 nucleotides read TGCGCCAGCAGTGAGCAATTGAATCAGCCCCAGCATTTT. Its protein is CASSEQLNQPQHF.

This chain's CDR3 is CASSLVGQGGTDTQYF. In DNA, the CDR3 is TGTGCCAGCAGCTTAGTCGGACAGGGGGGCACAGATACGCAGTATTTT. This chain joins TRBV7-2 and TRBJ2-3, with 10 bases identical to TRBD1. Germline-derived CDR1 and CDR2 are SGHTA and FQGNSA. V trimming: 1 base; J trimming: 1 base; junction bases outside the gene matches: 2. CDR3 length: 16 residues.

This clone was recorded a few times. The rearrangement uses TRBV7-8 and TRBJ1-4, with TRBD1 as a possible D gene (6 bases). The CDR3 sequence is 14 residues long. V lost 6 bases and J 5 bases, leaving 13 bases between the germline ends. Germline CDR1 SGHVS, CDR2 FQNEAQ. CDR3 region: CASRKVGANEKLFF. As DNA, the CDR3 is TGTGCCAGCAGGAAAGTGGGGGCGAATGAAAAACTGTTTTTT.

V and J are TRBV5-1 and TRBJ2-5; TRBD1 agrees at 7 bases. V lost 6 bases and J lost 6; bases outside the gene matches: 14. Germline lookup yields CDR1 SGHRS and CDR2 YFSETQ. This CDR3 is built from 15 residues. CDR3 nucleotides: TGCGCCAGCACGGACGACGGGACAGACGTAAAGACCCAGTACTTC. Its translation is CASTDDGTDVKTQYF.

The chain has TRBV29-1 and TRBJ1-5; D might be TRBD1 (6 bases). The germline V gene has CDR1 SQVTM and CDR2 ANQGSEA. This CDR3 has 14 amino acids. V was clipped by 8 bases and J by 3 bases, with 17 bases between them. The CDR3 sequence is CSTWTEDDNQPQHF. The CDR3 region has the DNA TGCAGCACATGGACAGAAGATGACAATCAGCCCCAGCATTTT.

This clone was seen only a few times. The rearrangement links TRBV27 to TRBJ1-4, with 10 bases lining up with TRBD1. The junction had 7 bases not matched to a gene; V was cut back by 5 bases and J by 7 bases. Germline CDR1 reads MNHEY; CDR2 reads SMNVEV (reference sequence). The CDR3 runs to 15 residues. The CDR3 region is CASSRQGAKGEKLFF. DNA for the CDR3: TGTGCCAGCAGTCGACAGGGGGCCAAAGGTGAAAAACTGTTTTTT.

V gene TRBV30 combines with J gene TRBJ1-3; D not certain. From germline, CDR1 is GTSNPN and CDR2 SVGIG (reference sequence). This CDR3 comprises 16 residues. V lost 4 bases, J lost 5 bases, and 21 bases lay in between. The DNA of the CDR3 is TGTGCCTGGACCCCTACATGGCAAGGCAAGAGAAACACCATATATTTT. Residues: CAWTPTWQGKRNTIYF.

This clone showed up just a few times. The rearrangement uses TRBV7-2 and TRBJ1-5; D perhaps matches TRBD1 (5 bases). Deletions cut 5 bases from V and 4 bases from J, with 12 bases between. Looked up from germline, CDR1 is SGHTA and CDR2 is FQGNSA. This CDR3 is 14 amino acids long. In DNA form, the CDR3 reads TGTGCCAGCAGCGAAGGGACGCGGAATCAGCCCCAGCATTTT. Amino acids: CASSEGTRNQPQHF.